This T cell receptor (beta chain) appears in the sequencing data of a study of human T cells and chemical hapten exposure. About the study: Sensitization was performed using 2% DPC on an approximately 2 cm by approximately 2 cm upper inner arm skin site.

Time point indicated: patch test 2, 6 weeks after DPC sensitization. The sample's treatment: therapeutic diphenylcyclopropenone sensitization with weekly scalp DPC. Individual cDNA molecules had unique molecular identifiers attached to them by the library. MiXCR, applied by TCRdb to the RACE reads, yields one record per CDR3 protein. The sample yields about 110,000 distinct CDR3 sequences, roughly a tenth seen once. This clonotype was counted many times. V was clipped by 4 bases and J by 2 bases; unmatched bases: 10. Germline loops: CDR1 SGHDT, CDR2 YYEEEE. The CDR3 totals 17 residues. Here the sequenced sample was whole blood, taken in connection with sensitization to the hapten diphenylcyclopropenone (DPC). The V gene is TRBV5-6, the J gene TRBJ2-7, with 12 bases aligning to TRBD2. The origin of this receptor is a middle-aged woman with alopecia areata. Some clones in this sample may be carry-over from other donors' samples. The CDR3 protein is CASSRTSGGPRAYEQYF. CDR3 sequence (DNA): TGTGCCAGCAGCCGCACTAGCGGGGGGCCGAGAGCCTACGAGCAGTACTTC.